The 27 T cell receptor beta chains given below trace back to one sample, sequenced in a study of human T cells and chemical hapten exposure listed by TCRdb under 2021. The library was built by means of RACE. Sequencing instrument: NextSeq 500. In TCRdb, the public reads were trimmed at Q25 with fastp and aligned with MiXCR, with productive beta chains retained. Records with the same CDR3 protein are collapsed into one entry carrying the most frequent genes and DNA. The sample yields roughly 75,000 distinct CDR3 sequences; about 8.6% were counted once. About 1.5% of the sample comes from the top ten. Sample time point, as interpreted from the label and publication: healthy volunteer bleed at 6 weeks. Total RNA was isolated from unfractionated whole blood collected in Tempus Blood RNA tubes. The sequenced material came from whole blood. These receptors were collected from a female donor in good health. Some clones in this sample may be carry-over from other donors' samples.

This chain connects TRBV25-1 to TRBJ2-7; a weak D match, TRBD1 (5 bases). Germline loops: CDR1 MGHDK, CDR2 SYGVNS. The CDR3 length is 12 residues. The V end was cut by 3 bases, the J end by 5 bases, with 8 bases between. CDR3 region: CASSDQGDEQYF. The CDR3 nucleotides are TGTGCCAGCAGTGACCAGGGTGACGAGCAGTACTTC.

This clonotype appeared many times. The rearrangement joins TRBV20-1 to TRBJ1-1; D gene unclear. This CDR3 is 13 amino acids long. The V gene's germline CDR1 is DFQATT and CDR2 SNEGSKA (reference sequence). V was shortened by 0 bases and J by 6 bases, with 11 bases between the two germline ends. This chain's CDR3 is CSARDRVLPEAFF. The DNA of the CDR3 is TGCAGTGCTAGAGATAGGGTGTTGCCTGAAGCTTTCTTT.

There are many counts of this clonotype. The chain is built from TRBV10-2 and TRBJ2-5; 15 nucleotides line up with TRBD2. J lost 5 bases, V lost 2 bases, and 6 bases had no gene match. Germline V lookup: CDR1 WSHSY, CDR2 SAAADI. CDR3 size: 17 residues. The CDR3 DNA follows: TGCGCCAGCAGTGAGGGACTAGCGGGGGGGCCTAAGGAGACCCAGTACTTC. This translates into CASSEGLAGGPKETQYF.

This clonotype was counted between two and nine times. V usage is TRBV7-9 and J usage is TRBJ1-1; the match to TRBD1 covers 10 bases. This CDR3 spans 18 amino acids. V gave up 2 bases and J gave up 1 base; unmatched junction bases: 10. CDR1 SEHNR and CDR2 FQNEAQ come from the germline V gene (reference sequence). CDR3: CASSLSGTGVIRNTEAFF. For the CDR3, the DNA is TGTGCCAGCAGCTTAAGCGGGACAGGGGTAATTCGGAACACTGAAGCTTTCTTT.

The V gene is TRBV12-5, the J gene TRBJ1-2; TRBD1 agrees at 8 bases. Germline-derived CDR1 and CDR2 are LGHNT and FRNRAP. This CDR3 region has 14 residues. Trimming cost V 5 bases and J 4 bases; bases outside gene matches: 6. The DNA for the CDR3 is TGTGCTAGTGGTCGGACAGGGTATGGCTATGGCTACACCTTC. Translation: CASGRTGYGYGYTF.

The gene calls are TRBV7-9 and TRBJ2-7; D is perhaps TRBD1 (5 bases). The CDR3 runs to 17 residues. CDR1 and CDR2 (germline): SEHNR, FQNEAQ (reference sequence). Deletions cut 5 bases from V and 2 bases from J, with 22 bases between. CDR3 nucleotide sequence: TGTGCCAGCAGCCTTAGCTACTCACATGACAGTCCCTACGAGCAGTACTTC. Its protein is CASSLSYSHDSPYEQYF.

This clonotype was picked up many times. This chain joins TRBV20-1 and TRBJ2-1; a weak D match, TRBD2 (5 bases). CDR3 length: 14 amino acids. The germline gives CDR1 DFQATT, CDR2 SNEGSKA (reference sequence). Trimming removed 6 bases from V and 6 bases from J, with 18 bases in between. The CDR3 here is CSATLSGVTNEQFF. The CDR3 coding sequence is TGCAGTGCCACCCTATCCGGGGTGACCAATGAGCAGTTCTTC.

The CDR3 loop is CASSLSRTDTQYF. CDR3 DNA sequence: TGTGCCAGCAGCTTAAGTCGCACAGATACGCAGTATTTT. The V call is TRBV7-6, the J call TRBJ2-3; D remains unclear. This CDR3 is 13 amino acids long. Trimming took off 2 bases at V and 1 base at J, with 4 bases between the two ends. CDR1 is SGHVS and CDR2 is FNYEAQ in the germline V gene.

This clonotype was counted many times. This chain uses TRBV3-1 with TRBJ2-3; no reliable D call. Germline CDR1 is LGHDT and CDR2 is YNNKEL (reference sequence). This CDR3 is 13 amino acids long. Trimming stripped 3 bases from V and 3 bases from J, with 7 bases between. CDR3 DNA sequence: TGTGCCAGCAGCCAGGGCCGTACAGATACGCAGTATTTT. Translation gives CASSQGRTDTQYF.

A few counts support this clonotype. The rearrangement uses TRBV20-1 and TRBJ2-7; the match to TRBD1 covers 9 bases. Trimming took 5 bases from V and 4 from J; bases not matched to a gene: 6. CDR1 is DFQATT, CDR2 SNEGSKA, per germline (reference sequence). There are 13 residues in the CDR3. The chain's CDR3 is CSAPGQGLYEQYF. The DNA for the CDR3 is TGCAGTGCTCCGGGACAGGGCTTATACGAGCAGTACTTC.

In its sample, this clonotype was seen a few times. This chain links TRBV7-2 with TRBJ1-1, with 7 bases matching TRBD1. The CDR3 extends over 14 amino acids. Germline V gives CDR1 SGHTA, CDR2 FQGNSA. V was clipped by 1 base and J by 1 base; unmatched bases: 0. As DNA, the CDR3 is TGTGCCAGCAGCTTAGAGGGGGCGAACACTGAAGCTTTCTTT. Protein: CASSLEGANTEAFF. Together with reference TRBV7-2 and TRBJ1-1, the CDR3 gives the full variable domain: GAGVSQSPSNKVTEKGKDVELRCDPISGHTALYWYRQSLGQGLEFLIYFQGNSAPDKSGLPSDRFSAERTGGSVSTLTIQRTQQEDSAVYLCASSLEGANTEAFFGQGTRLTVV.

This clonotype was counted ten times or more. The chain carries TRBV7-2 and TRBJ1-5; D uncertain. There are 14 residues in the CDR3. CDR1 and CDR2 from the germline V gene are SGHTA and FQGNSA. V lost 3 bases to trimming and J lost 3 bases, with 9 bases between them. The CDR3 sequence: CASSFQGYNQPQHF. CDR3 nucleotides: TGTGCCAGCAGCTTTCAAGGATACAATCAGCCCCAGCATTTT.

The rearrangement links TRBV10-3 to TRBJ2-7; the D gene is possibly TRBD2 (5 bases). The germline V gene encodes CDR1 ENHRY and CDR2 SYGVKD. The CDR3 contains 11 residues. Trimming shortened V by 6 bases and J by 6 bases, and 9 bases separated the two germline ends. CDR3 DNA: TGTGCCATCAGCGGACTTAGCGAGCAGTACTTC. Its protein is CAISGLSEQYF.

This clonotype was detected a few times. The chain couples TRBV2 to TRBJ1-5; D is unresolved. Trimming cost V 3 bases and J 6 bases, with 15 bases left between them. This CDR3 spans 15 amino acids. Germline CDR1 and CDR2: SNHLY and FYNNEI. The CDR3 DNA follows: TGTGCCAGCAGTGAGGGAGTCGCCTTGGGTCAGCCCCAGCATTTT. Translated, it gives CASSEGVALGQPQHF.

The chain carries TRBV6-5 and TRBJ1-1; perhaps TRBD1 as D (5 bases). The CDR3 spans 14 residues. Trimming removed 6 bases at V and 1 base at J, with 12 bases between. From germline, CDR1 is MNHEY and CDR2 SVGAGI. The CDR3, as DNA: TGTGCCAGCAGGGGGTGTGGGGGGAACACTGAAGCTTTCTTT. It yields the protein CASRGCGGNTEAFF.

This clonotype came up many times. The CDR3 spells CASSFGRGGAENYGYTF. In nucleotides, the CDR3 is TGTGCCAGCAGTTTTGGCAGGGGAGGAGCCGAGAACTATGGCTACACCTTC. V usage is TRBV12-3 or TRBV12-4 and J usage is TRBJ1-2; TRBD1 is a possible D gene (6 bases). The ends were cut back, 3 bases at V and 2 bases at J, with 19 bases in the middle. The CDR3 is made up of 17 amino acids.

This clonotype has ten or more counts. V is TRBV19 and J is TRBJ1-5; 7 bases line up with TRBD1. Germline assignment: CDR1 LNHDA and CDR2 SQIVND (reference sequence). This CDR3 has 16 amino acids. V shed 3 bases and J 0 bases; nucleotides not matched to a gene: 5. The CDR3 spells CASSIDREHSNQPQHF. The CDR3 DNA is TGTGCCAGTAGTATTGACAGGGAGCATAGCAATCAGCCCCAGCATTTT.

On this clonotype itself: With a much larger clone just one base away, this may be a read error. The gene calls are TRBV7-2 and TRBJ2-3, with 7 nucleotides matching TRBD1. Germline V CDR1 and CDR2: SGHTA, FQGNSA. This CDR3 contains 15 residues. The CDR3 coding sequence is TGTGCCAGCATCTTACAGGGGACCTACACAGATACGCAGTATTTT. It yields the protein CASILQGTYTDTQYF.

The chain couples TRBV12-3 or TRBV12-4 to TRBJ1-1; D is unclear. V was cut by 7 bases and J by 5 bases, with 17 bases left in between. The CDR3 runs 14 residues. CDR3 in DNA: TGTGCCAGCACCACCTCACCTGGGTGGACTGAAGCTTTCTTT. Translating it yields CASTTSPGWTEAFF.

Ten or more counts support this clonotype. This chain links TRBV13 with TRBJ1-2, with D possibly matching TRBD1 (6 bases). Germline V lookup: CDR1 PRHDT, CDR2 FYEKMQ (reference sequence). This CDR3 has 14 amino acids. V was pared by 4 bases and J by 4 bases, with 13 bases between. The CDR3 here is CASSYNTGTYGYTF. The CDR3 nucleotides are TGTGCCAGCAGCTATAATACAGGGACCTATGGCTACACCTTC.

This clonotype occurred a few times. This clone may be a read error of a much larger clone one base away. V and J are TRBV12-3 or TRBV12-4 and TRBJ1-2, with a possible D match to TRBD1 (6 bases). The CDR3 is 11 residues long. The CDR3 sequence is CVSSGQIGYTF. In DNA, the CDR3 is TGTGTCAGCTCGGGACAAATCGGCTACACCTTC.

This clonotype occurred many times. The chain links TRBV25-1 to TRBJ1-1, with TRBD1 identical over 9 bases. Germline assignment: CDR1 MGHDK and CDR2 SYGVNS. V gave up 2 bases and J gave up 11 bases; unmatched junction bases: 3. The CDR3 extends over 12 amino acids. The CDR3 loop is CASSEGTGGAFF. CDR3 nucleotide sequence: TGTGCCAGCAGTGAAGGAACAGGGGGCGCTTTCTTT.

This clonotype was detected a few times. The chain has TRBV19 and TRBJ1-6; D is perhaps TRBD1 (5 bases). Per germline, CDR1 LNHDA and CDR2 SQIVND (reference sequence). The CDR3 is 13 residues long. V was pared by 5 bases and J by 9 bases, with 11 bases between. CDR3 nucleotide sequence: TGTGCCAGTAGTCCGGGACGGGGTTCACCCCTCCACTTT. It yields the protein CASSPGRGSPLHF. The complete variable domain, with remaining parts taken from reference TRBV19 and TRBJ1-6, reads DGGITQSPKYLFRKEGQNVTLSCEQNLNHDAMYWYRQDPGQGLRLIYYSQIVNDFQKGDIAEGYSVSREKKESFPLTVTSAQKNPTAFYLCASSPGRGSPLHFGNGTRLTVT.

This clonotype was counted a few times. The rearrangement links TRBV6-1 to TRBJ1-2; no definite D call. The CDR3 is made up of 16 amino acids. V was cut by 0 bases and J by 1 base, with 12 bases left in between. CDR1 and CDR2 from the germline V gene are MNHNS and SASEGT. In DNA, the CDR3 is TGTGCCAGCAGTGAAGCAACCAGAACCAGTAACTATGGCTACACCTTC. This encodes CASSEATRTSNYGYTF.

This chain uses TRBV4-3 with TRBJ2-1, with D possibly being TRBD1 or TRBD2 (6 bases each). The CDR3 is 17 residues long. V was cut by 0 bases and J by 5 bases, with 17 bases left in between. CDR1 and CDR2 from the germline V gene are LGHNA and YSLEER. The CDR3 coding sequence is TGCGCCAGCAGCCAAGAAGGGATTGGGGGGCCGAACAATGAGCAGTTCTTC. It is translated as CASSQEGIGGPNNEQFF.

This clonotype has a count of ten or more. This rearrangement joins TRBV7-8 to TRBJ2-3; D gene uncertain. Germline V gene data show CDR1 as SGHVS and CDR2 as FQNEAQ. Trimming pared 4 bases from V and 1 base from J, leaving 6 bases between. CDR3 length: 13 amino acids. The CDR3 DNA reads TGTGCCAGCAGCTCCGGCCGCACAGATACGCAGTATTTT. It is translated as CASSSGRTDTQYF.

The chain couples TRBV27 to TRBJ1-6; D is undetermined. CDR3 size: 16 residues. Trimming removed 8 bases from V and 6 bases from J, with 20 bases in between. Germline V gene data show CDR1 as MNHEY and CDR2 as SMNVEV (reference sequence). This chain's CDR3 is CASLIKGGVGNSPLHF. CDR3 in DNA: TGTGCCAGCTTAATCAAGGGAGGTGTAGGTAATTCACCCCTCCACTTT.